The T cell receptor beta chain described here comes from a study of blood T cells in healthy people across ages. This clonotype was found a few times. Its antigen is currently unknown. Then a second PCR, running about 7 to 11 cycles, was carried out with a sample-barcoded 5' primer and a J-beta primer mix. Each cDNA molecule received a tag from a template-switch adaptor that had 12 random nucleotides. TCRdb recomputed calls from the 5' RACE reads with MiXCR, one row per CDR3 protein. Here the sample spans 1.2 million to 1.5 million distinct CDR3 sequences, 59% being singletons. The CDR3 is 15 residues long. CDR1 is SGHDT, CDR2 YYEEEE, per germline. Trimming took 3 bases from V and 6 from J, leaving 16 bases between them. Whole-study results and caveats: Naive CD4+ cells and diversity were both higher in long-lived donors than in aged donors. CMV infection status of these donors was not known.

The chain couples TRBV5-6 to TRBJ1-5, with D uncertain. The receptor's source is a man younger than 30 in good health. Sequencing used blood. The CDR3 loop reads CASSSRRRGSQPQHF. The CDR3 region has the DNA TGTGCCAGCAGCTCACGACGGCGGGGTAGTCAGCCCCAGCATTTT. Supplemented by reference TRBV5-6 and TRBJ1-5, the full variable domain reads DAGVTQSPTHLIKTRGQQVTLRCSPKSGHDTVSWYQQALGQGPQFIFQYYEEEERQRGNFPDRFSGHQFPNYSSELNVNALLLGDSALYLCASSSRRRGSQPQHFGDGTRLSIL.